This TCR beta chain was observed in a study of cytotoxic CD8 clonotypes in ibrutinib-treated CLL. Overall study: Enrolment comprised over ten relapsed/refractory and some 15 treatment-naive patients; around 18 were IGHV unmutated. General study findings and limits: Baseline-level clonality went beyond age-matched healthy donors and moved in step with circulating CD8+ T-cell counts. Clonality increased with ibrutinib response but returned toward baseline at progression.

For this clone: What it binds is not known.

After removal of 4 bases from V and 7 bases from J, the junction contained 8 bases not matched to a gene. The CDR3 consists of 15 residues. The germline V gene encodes CDR1 SGHRS and CDR2 YFSETQ. Researchers set a sequencing depth target of 1 in 200,000 to 1 in 1 million T cells. Here immunoSEQ multiplex PCR was the method, and the copy in TCRdb shows in-frame clones only, minus some. The top ten clones hold approximately 17% of a sample with about 17,000 clones, 81% of them seen once. The clonotype originates from a human donor with chronic lymphocytic leukemia. The rearrangement joins TRBV5-1 to TRBJ2-1; 10 positions agree with TRBD2. The sample was PBMCs, taken before ibrutinib treatment. The CDR3 DNA follows: TGCGCCAGCAGCCCAAGGGCACTAGCGGGAAATGAGCAGTTCTTC. Translated: CASSPRALAGNEQFF. Based on the CDR3 plus reference TRBV5-1 and TRBJ2-1, the full variable domain is KAGVTQTPRYLIKTRGQQVTLSCSPISGHRSVSWYQQTPGQGLQFLFEYFSETQRNKGNFPGRFSGRQFSNSRSEMNVSTLELGDSALYLCASSPRALAGNEQFFGPGTRLTVL.